These 15 T cell receptor beta chains were all obtained from the same sample, sequenced in a study of T cell repertoires in cytomegalovirus infection. TCRdb redid the calling of the reads with MiXCR, one entry per CDR3 protein. Counted here are 570,000 or so distinct CDR3 sequences, under 45% occurring once; the ten biggest clones make up around 48%. These receptors have no identified antigens. The sample here was cultured PBMCs, taken from culture after CMV antigen stimulation. The receptors originated from a human donor in good health (CMV status not recorded). Some clones in this sample may be carry-over from other donors' samples.

The sample holds a few counts of this clonotype. The rearrangement links TRBV6-6 to TRBJ1-2; 7 bases are a match to TRBD1. Trimming at V came to 5 bases and at J to 4 bases, leaving 4 bases not matched to a gene. Germline-derived CDR1 and CDR2 are MNHNY and SVGAGI (reference sequence). The CDR3 runs to 13 residues. The CDR3 bases are TGTGCCAGCAGTAACCGACAGGGCTATGGCTACACCTTC. It is translated as CASSNRQGYGYTF.

J is TRBJ1-1 and V is TRBV11-2; no clear D. In germline, CDR1 is SGHAT, CDR2 FQNNGV. The CDR3 covers 13 residues. V was cut by 1 base and J by 7 bases, with 10 bases left in between. The CDR3 DNA reads as TGTGCCAGCAGCTTAGTCCCCGGGCTTGAAGCTTTCTTT. Protein: CASSLVPGLEAFF.

The chain recombines TRBV4-1 with TRBJ2-3, with D unclear. Trimming took off 3 bases at V and 0 bases at J, with 10 bases between the two ends. This CDR3 has 15 residues. CDR1 and CDR2 from the germline V gene are MGHRA and YSYEKL. In DNA, the CDR3 is TGCGCCAGCAGCCACCTTAGCCGTAGCACAGATACGCAGTATTTT. Its translation: CASSHLSRSTDTQYF.

The chain employs TRBV11-2 and TRBJ2-7; D possibly corresponds to TRBD2 (7 bases). Trimming cost V 7 bases and J 6 bases, with 13 bases left between them. The germline CDR1 and CDR2 sequences are SGHAT and FQNNGV. The CDR3 covers 12 residues. In nucleotides, the CDR3 is TGTGCCAGCATCCAAGGGGGGGGCGAGCAGTACTTC. As protein: CASIQGGGEQYF.

The gene calls are TRBV7-2 and TRBJ1-1; the D is unclear. Trimming cost V 2 bases and J 3 bases, with 13 bases left between them. Germline assignment: CDR1 SGHTA and CDR2 FQGNSA. The CDR3 extends over 15 amino acids. CDR3 DNA sequence: TGTGCCAGCAGCTTATATGGGTCACGGGACACTGAAGCTTTCTTT. Translated: CASSLYGSRDTEAFF. The variable domain in full, with the rest retrieved from reference TRBV7-2 and TRBJ1-1, is GAGVSQSPSNKVTEKGKDVELRCDPISGHTALYWYRQSLGQGLEFLIYFQGNSAPDKSGLPSDRFSAERTGGSVSTLTIQRTQQEDSAVYLCASSLYGSRDTEAFFGQGTRLTVV.

This clonotype was counted between two and nine times. The chain uses TRBV7-6 and TRBJ2-1; D perhaps matches TRBD2 (7 bases). Trimming took 0 bases from V and 8 from J, leaving 11 bases between them. CDR1 is SGHVS and CDR2 is FNYEAQ in the germline V gene. There are 14 residues in the CDR3. Here the CDR3 DNA reads TGTGCCAGCAGCTTAGCGGGGGGGGGCTATGAGCAGTTCTTC. This gives the protein CASSLAGGGYEQFF.

V is TRBV10-2 and J is TRBJ2-7; D is perhaps TRBD2 (6 bases). Trimming took 3 bases from V and 6 from J, leaving 18 bases between them. Germline loops: CDR1 WSHSY, CDR2 SAAADI. The CDR3 has 15 amino acids. The CDR3 DNA reads TGCGCCAGCAGTGAAGTGGGCGGGGAGTACGGCGAGCAGTACTTC. It yields the protein CASSEVGGEYGEQYF.

This sequence joins TRBV6-6 and TRBJ2-1, with TRBD1 matching over 11 bases. CDR3 length: 15 amino acids. With 4 bases clipped from V and 8 bases from J, the junction kept 7 bases outside the gene matches. Per germline, CDR1 MNHNY and CDR2 SVGAGI (reference sequence). Here the CDR3 DNA reads TGTGCCAGCAGTTTAGGGACAGGGGGAATCTATGAGCAGTTCTTC. It specifies CASSLGTGGIYEQFF.

The gene calls are TRBV19 and TRBJ1-5; TRBD1 might be the D (5 bases). The germline V gene encodes CDR1 LNHDA and CDR2 SQIVND (reference sequence). V was cut by 6 bases and J by 5 bases, with 17 bases left in between. The CDR3 length is 15 residues. The CDR3 region has the DNA TGTGCCAGTAGGCCGACAGAATTCAGCGATCAGCCCCAGCATTTT. Encoded protein: CASRPTEFSDQPQHF.

The V and J genes are TRBV4-2 and TRBJ2-7; D gene ambiguous. Trimming stripped 3 bases from V and 2 bases from J, with 8 bases between. The CDR3 spans 13 residues. Germline V CDR1 and CDR2: LGHNA, YNFKEQ. The CDR3 sequence is CASSQWVAYEQYF. The DNA for the CDR3 is TGTGCCAGCAGCCAGTGGGTCGCCTACGAGCAGTACTTC.

V is TRBV15 and J is TRBJ2-3; 11 bases line up with TRBD1. Germline-derived CDR1 and CDR2 are LNHNV and YYDKDF (reference sequence). The CDR3 runs to 16 residues. The junction had 8 bases not matched to a gene; V was cut back by 3 bases and J by 6 bases. The CDR3 here is CATSRPRDRGYDTQYF. The CDR3 DNA reads as TGTGCCACCAGCAGGCCTCGGGACAGGGGGTACGATACGCAGTATTTT. The full variable domain, in which reference TRBV15 and TRBJ2-3 provide the parts outside the CDR3, is DAMVIQNPRYQVTQFGKPVTLSCSQTLNHNVMYWYQQKSSQAPKLLFHYYDKDFNNEADTPDNFQSRRPNTSFCFLDIRSPGLGDTAMYLCATSRPRDRGYDTQYFGPGTRLTVL.

This clonotype showed up just a few times. This chain links TRBV12-3 or TRBV12-4 with TRBJ1-3; no clear D gene. Trimming stripped 5 bases from V and 2 bases from J, with 10 bases between. The CDR3 totals 14 residues. The DNA for the CDR3 is TGTGCCAGCAGTCCCGATGGGCCTGGAAACACCATATATTTT. Protein: CASSPDGPGNTIYF.

The genes are TRBV6-2 or TRBV6-3 and TRBJ2-1; 10 positions match TRBD2. This CDR3 comprises 13 residues. V was pared by 7 bases and J by 8 bases, with 5 bases of the junction left unmatched. The germline V gene has CDR1 MNHEY and CDR2 SVGEGT. The CDR3 DNA reads TGTGCCAGCATTACCGGGACTAGCGATGAGCAGTTCTTC. Translation: CASITGTSDEQFF.

The CDR3 DNA sequence: TGTGCCAGCATGTCCAGGGGCACTGAAGCTTTCTTT. The encoded protein is CASMSRGTEAFF. This rearrangement joins TRBV6-1 to TRBJ1-1; possible D gene TRBD1, 6 bases. There are 12 residues in the CDR3. Germline assignment: CDR1 MNHNS and CDR2 SASEGT. V gave up 7 bases and J gave up 4 bases, with 10 bases separating them.

The V call is TRBV7-8, the J call TRBJ2-7; unclear D gene. V lost 1 base, J lost 6 bases, and 10 bases lay in between. From germline, CDR1 is SGHVS and CDR2 FQNEAQ. This CDR3 spans 13 amino acids. CDR3 protein: CASSLDWGGEQYF. CDR3 DNA: TGTGCCAGCAGCTTAGATTGGGGTGGCGAGCAGTACTTC.